This T cell receptor (beta chain) emerged from a study of cytomegalovirus exposure and HLA in healthy donors (dated by TCRdb to between 2016 and 2019). A note on the overall study: In an earlier analysis of 450 to 750 of the donors, around 300 Gb of sequence data and 100 million or so unique TCR beta sequences from roughly 180 million T cells were reported. An early release covering roughly 580 HLA-typed donors comprised about 300 gigabases of sequencing data and 85 million or so unique TCR sequences. The genetic ancestry cluster associated with self-reported Caucasian donors included over 65% of the roughly 360 genotyped donors. The aim of the study was to test whether cataloging public T cell receptors could identify signatures of past pathogen exposure. Using immunosequencing, the study profiled T cell repertoires from roughly 650 subjects and related those repertoires to cytomegalovirus serostatus. In addition to the first cohort of 666 subjects, a separate validation cohort of over 90 different subjects was used. High-throughput TCR immunosequencing, statistical association of individual TCRs with disease status, and machine learning were combined to predict cytomegalovirus infection status. A later analysis re-analyzed previously published TCR beta repertoires from roughly 690 donors and added high-resolution HLA genotyping to study TCR occurrence patterns. The later analysis used no new phenotypic data to find candidate immune exposures, relying instead on TCR beta sequences and their occurrence across donors. To decide whether each TCR beta V gene segment behaved as functional or pseudogenic, an earlier analysis of approximately 600 of the donors relied on high-throughput TCR beta sequencing. Donor age, sex, ethnicity and CMV serostatus were compiled alongside the repertoire data. In a later genetic analysis, genome-wide SNP genotypes for about three fifths of the roughly 670 donors were used, and that subset was treated as a discovery cohort. Every discovery cohort repertoire had been produced on one sequencing platform. HLA typing included class I and class II loci at four-digit resolution. Typing coverage varied by locus: roughly 629-640 donors for A, B, C, DRB1 and DQB1; more than 500 for DQA1; approximately 570 for DPA1; some 470 for DPB1. Because of strong linkage in the cohort, 4 to 6 DR-DQ haplotypes were treated as single units for association and clustering. Among about 410 genotyped donors of the cohort, an average of roughly 230,000 unique TCR beta nucleotide sequences was sequenced per donor, of which about 18% were non-productive. General study outcomes and caveats: A further reported finding was that TCR beta sequences accurately predicted the HLA-A and HLA-B alleles for most subjects in the first cohort. It was suggested by the authors that the approach could potentially be generalized to other disease states and immunological phenotypes. According to a later analysis, parvovirus B19, influenza, CMV and Epstein-Barr virus appeared linked to several top co-occurrence clusters. In the study, around 150 TCR beta chains were listed as associated with cytomegalovirus. In vitro tests confirmed that three of the cytomegalovirus-associated TCR beta chains recognize cytomegalovirus antigens. Specific HLA alleles were associated with over 15,000 TCR beta sequences at a false discovery rate of 0.05 in a later analysis. An earlier analysis of around 600 of the donors showed that most TCR beta V segments appeared in productive rearrangements either about 90% or about 30% of the time, which broadly matched IMGT annotations. Roughly uniform sequencing depth across donors was assumed in presence/absence analyses, although this assumption may not hold. Compared with equally common non-associated chains, HLA-associated TCR beta chains in a later analysis were more clonally expanded and had lower generation probabilities. For the cohort, immune exposure information was limited to CMV serostatus. This cohort had only TCR beta chains sequenced, and the lack of alpha or paired-chain data limited which features could be detected. According to a later analysis, most CMV-associated TCR beta chains appeared to be HLA-restricted, and the HLA associations seemed to be driven largely by CMV exposure. Because counts were too low, seventeen rarely observed V segments, including chromosome 9 orphons, were left out of the earlier analysis of 587 of the donors. When HLA alleles, especially DR and DQ, strongly co-occurred, TCR associations were difficult to assign to individual alleles. Cytomegalovirus status was reported to be diagnosed by the classifier with high specificity and sensitivity in both the original and validation cohorts. While some public TCRs were present in many individuals, most TCR sequences turned up only very rarely across donors. In a later genetic analysis, a missense DCLRE1C variant was associated with V-gene and J-gene trimming of TCR beta chains, and the association was replicated in an independent cohort. In a later analysis, the rate of TCR association differed among HLA loci, with DRB1 alleles having the most associated TCRs and HLA-C alleles having the fewest. A cluster of highly shared sequence variants was judged likely to represent a technical artifact of the sequencing pipeline. Correlated functional status among segregating V segments might be attributable to linkage disequilibrium, but an unknown experimental factor could not be ruled out. In a later genetic analysis, fewer N-insertions in productive TCRs were reported among donors in an Asian-associated ancestry cluster than the roughly 700-donor mean. Because the 87-base-pair reads could not distinguish some IMGT-functional V segments, including TRBV6-2 and TRBV6-3, those segments were excluded. Because HLA typing was unavailable for some donors at each locus, only the typed subset was used in association tests.

Libraries were prepared through the immunoSEQ multiplex PCR assay. For the multiplex PCR, a mixture combining 60 forward primers for TCR Vbeta segments and 13 reverse primers for TCR Jbeta segments was used. Amplification of the CDR3 region of rearranged TCR beta genes was performed with a multiplex PCR assay on genomic DNA. On the Illumina HiSeq System, the amplified TCR beta libraries were sequenced as 87-base-pair reads. Processing in the source paper ran as follows. A later analysis counted some 74 million unique TCR beta chains across the 666 repertoires, and around 9.9 million of these chains were shared by at least two donors. A nearest-neighbor algorithm error-corrected the raw reads and collapsed the reads into unique sequences, merging closely related sequences to remove PCR and sequencing errors. CDR3 sequences were aligned to IMGT reference sequences to assign V, D and J gene segments. For a sequence to be retained, a match of at least six nucleotides was required to both a V gene segment and a J gene segment. A rearrangement was called productive if the CDR3 had no stop codons and remained in frame with V and J, and every other rearrangement was called non-productive. CDR3 was defined by IMGT convention, running from the second conserved V-encoded cysteine to the conserved J-encoded phenylalanine. Sequences without an unambiguous match to a single V gene segment were excluded from the earlier analysis of approximately 560 of the donors. An earlier analysis of several hundred of the donors called V segments functional above 56.7% productive rearrangements and segregating when the between-donor standard deviation exceeded 5%. A statistical classification framework was developed to diagnose cytomegalovirus status using the catalog of TCR beta chain sequences. In a later analysis, V and J genes were assigned by comparing TCR nucleotide sequences against IMGT/GENE-DB human TR gene sequences. In a later analysis, CDR3 sequences and most-parsimonious VDJ recombination scenarios were assigned using the TCRdist pipeline. In a later analysis, each TCR beta chain was defined by its CDR3 amino acid sequence together with its V-gene family, and reads lacking a unique V-gene family were excluded. To address suspected cross-contamination and a sequencing artifact, a later analysis removed approximately 600 highly shared, low-generation-probability nucleotide sequences. In a later analysis, a clonal expansion index for each public chain was calculated from normalized within-repertoire ranks of inferred template counts. Generation probabilities in a later analysis came from a VDJ recombination model fitted to out-of-frame rearrangements, and those results were checked against IGoR. In a later analysis, TCR-TCR, TCR-HLA and TCR-CMV co-occurrence was scored with hypergeometric tests, and a repertoire-size bias correction was applied to TCR pairs. In a later analysis, false discovery rates were estimated by permuting HLA or CMV assignments 20 times. In a later analysis, co-occurring TCRs were grouped using DBSCAN, with TCRdist sequence similarity added in when clustering inside HLA-allele-positive subsets. For co-occurrence clustering, repertoires with fewer than 30,000 or more than 120,000 public chains were excluded, along with roughly 5 repertoires with anomalous nucleotide sharing. The clones in this table, taken by TCRdb from immuneACCESS, are in-frame only. Not every clone is retained; where verified, under half of the shortfall comes from an unresolved V gene, and the cause of the rest is unknown. Clonal size and the V and J genes are those of that table, whereas D and trimming came from the DNA. Recorded for this sample are 79,000 or so clones; roughly 80% of them occurred a single time. The ten largest account for 22% of the sample.

Concerning this clone itself: The clone's antigen remains unknown. Base qualities are not at hand, and no much larger clone is one base apart.

From cysteine to phenylalanine, the CDR3 is 11 amino acids long. CDR3 DNA is the only sequence kept; it has 33 bases, read in frame from the first base. CDR1 and CDR2, per the germline V gene, are SGHRS and YFSETQ. Trimming at the junction amounts to 6 bases on V and 8 bases on J, and the germline ends lie 8 bases apart. The cohort was made up of hundreds of healthy bone marrow donors. At the time of sampling, all cohort members were nominally healthy, though unrecorded immune exposures were likely present. The donor was CMV seropositive and belonged to the group of 250 to 300 seropositive cohort members. A peripheral blood sample was provided by each donor, and peripheral blood mononuclear cells were used for TCR beta sequencing. The Qiagen DNeasy Blood Extraction Kit was used to extract genomic DNA from the blood cell samples.

Sample: PBMCs. The rearrangement combines TRBV5-1 with TRBJ1-4; the D gene lacks a confident call. This TCR was recovered from a woman aged 40 to 49 in good health and CMV-seropositive. CDR3 sequence: CASNLQEKLFF. The DNA is as follows: TGCGCCAGCAACTTACAAGAAAAACTGTTTTTT.